This T cell receptor beta chain was documented in a study of regulatory T cells in long-lasting Graves disease. For TCR beta, libraries came from iRepertoire HTBI primers and Arm-PCR of CDR3 regions. TCRdb called the multiplex PCR reads again in MiXCR, with one record for every CDR3 protein. The table has 300,000 to 500,000 distinct CDR3 sequences, less than 25% seen once; the top ten hold roughly 20%. This clonotype came up many times. Its matching antigen is unknown. Noted time point: persistent/refractory GD, antithyroid drugs over 5 years with positive TRAb. There was RNA extracted from PBMCs, and the TCR library was made from it. Germline V gene data show CDR1 as SEHNR and CDR2 as FQNEAQ (reference sequence). This CDR3 is 13 amino acids long. Trimming left V 2 bases short and J 1 base short, with 6 bases between. Findings and limits, study-wide: New patients shared around 1,000 public clonotypes, and persistent patients shared more, with around 2,600.

V and J are TRBV7-9 and TRBJ2-7, with no clear D. The sequencing here drew on peripheral blood mononuclear cells (PBMCs), taken when the disease was refractory, from a patient treated with antithyroid drugs. The source of this sequence is a female donor with Graves disease. CDR3 protein: CASSLKGSYEQYF. The CDR3 DNA is TGTGCCAGCAGCTTAAAAGGGTCCTACGAGCAGTACTTC. The whole variable domain, filled in from reference TRBV7-9 and TRBJ2-7, reads DTGVSQNPRHKITKRGQNVTFRCDPISEHNRLYWYRQTLGQGPEFLTYFQNEAQLEKSRLLSDRFSAERPKGSFSTLEIQRTEQGDSAMYLCASSLKGSYEQYFGPGTRLTVT.